The 22 T cell receptor beta chains in this list originate from one sample, sequenced in a study of vaccination and CD4 T cells after COVID-19. Sequence data for DNA of cultured CD4+ T cells were generated by the Oncomine TCR Beta short-read assay. Each CDR3 protein gets one entry after TCRdb re-called the PCR reads with MiXCR. This table holds approximately 23,000 distinct CDR3 sequences, roughly two fifths found once. Which antigens these TCRs recognize remains unknown. Stated time point: late sampling 161 to 241 days after vaccination in a few convalescent patients. Treatment of the sample: roughly 10-day PBMC culture with coronavirus spike peptide pools or control peptides (ViraFEST assay). This specimen consisted of CD4+ T cells from blood, cultured in vitro, obtained about 7 months after SARS-CoV-2 vaccination. These TCRs come from a human donor who had recovered from COVID-19.

This sequence joins TRBV25-1 and TRBJ1-1; D uncertain. The V gene's germline CDR1 is MGHDK and CDR2 SYGVNS. This CDR3 has 15 amino acids. V shed 3 bases and J shed 0 bases, with 11 bases lying between them. The CDR3 DNA sequence: TGTGCCAGCAGTGAGTCTGGGTTTATGAACACTGAAGCTTTCTTT. Protein sequence: CASSESGFMNTEAFF.

CDR3 sequence reads: CATLPQGLYGYTF. In DNA form, the CDR3 reads TGTGCCACCTTACCACAGGGACTCTATGGCTACACCTTC. The chain employs TRBV10-3 and TRBJ1-2, with a weak D call TRBD1 (6 bases). Trimming shortened V by 10 bases and J by 4 bases, and 16 bases separated the two germline ends. The germline V gene has CDR1 ENHRY and CDR2 SYGVKD. This CDR3 is 13 amino acids long.

This clonotype was observed a few times. This chain connects TRBV7-9 to TRBJ2-7; 9 positions agree with TRBD1. Germline trimming cut 5 bases from V and 4 bases from J; bases unmatched to any gene: 12. The CDR3 sequence is 16 residues long. Germline values: CDR1 SEHNR, CDR2 FQNEAQ (reference sequence). This CDR3 reads CASSDSDRGSTYEQYF. CDR3 DNA: TGTGCCAGCAGCGACTCCGACAGGGGGTCGACGTACGAGCAGTACTTC.

This sequence joins TRBV19 and TRBJ1-2, with 7 bases aligning to TRBD1. The CDR3 contains 15 residues. Germline CDR1 is LNHDA and CDR2 is SQIVND (reference sequence). With V trimmed by 4 bases and J by 2 bases, 7 bases remained unmatched. CDR3 nucleotides: TGTGCCAGTAGTACGGCGGCAGGGGGAAACTATGGCTACACCTTC. Amino acids: CASSTAAGGNYGYTF.

This clonotype was counted only a few times. DNA for the CDR3: TGTGCCAGCAGGACCCAGGGTAATGAGCAGTTCTTC. Its protein is CASRTQGNEQFF. V gene TRBV6-1 combines with J gene TRBJ2-1, with D perhaps matching TRBD1 (5 bases). Germline V lookup: CDR1 MNHNS, CDR2 SASEGT. V gave up 6 bases and J gave up 7 bases, with 10 bases separating them. The length of the CDR3 is 12 residues.

This chain uses TRBV6-4 with TRBJ1-1, with 8 bases fitting TRBD1. V gave up 4 bases and J gave up 6 bases; unmatched junction bases: 4. CDR1 is MRHNA and CDR2 is SNTAGT in the germline V gene. The CDR3 has 13 amino acids. CDR3 nucleotide sequence: TGTGCCAGCAGTGCACAGGGGGACTCTGAAGCTTTCTTT. It yields the protein CASSAQGDSEAFF.

In this sample, this clonotype turned up a few times. V usage is TRBV20-1 and J usage is TRBJ2-7, with D maybe TRBD1 (7 bases). The length of the CDR3 is 14 residues. Trimming stripped 2 bases from V and 6 bases from J, with 17 bases between. CDR1 is DFQATT, CDR2 SNEGSKA, per germline (reference sequence). CDR3 amino acids: CSARRRDSLIEQYF. The CDR3 region has the DNA TGCAGTGCTAGAAGGAGGGACAGCTTAATCGAGCAGTACTTC.

This clonotype was seen only a few times. The chain is built from TRBV20-1 and TRBJ1-1; TRBD1 might be the D (5 bases). V lost 4 bases to trimming and J lost 0 bases, with 15 bases between them. There are 15 residues in the CDR3. Germline CDR1 DFQATT, CDR2 SNEGSKA (reference sequence). CDR3 sequence reads: CSATPPTDLNTEAFF. The CDR3 region has the DNA TGCAGTGCTACACCACCGACAGACCTGAACACTGAAGCTTTCTTT.

The chain is built from TRBV7-2 and TRBJ1-2; a weak D match, TRBD1 (5 bases). Germline CDR1 reads SGHTA; CDR2 reads FQGNSA. This CDR3 is built from 16 residues. V was pared by 1 base and J by 7 bases, with 19 bases between. The CDR3 loop is CASSLDPARVLSGYTF. The CDR3 DNA follows: TGTGCCAGCAGCTTAGATCCGGCCAGGGTACTTTCTGGCTACACCTTC.

The table lists this clonotype with a few counts. The chain joins TRBV15 to TRBJ2-3; 9 bases line up with TRBD2. Germline trimming cut 5 bases from V and 6 bases from J; bases unmatched to any gene: 15. The CDR3 is 17 amino acids. From germline, CDR1 is LNHNV and CDR2 YYDKDF (reference sequence). CDR3 in amino acids: CATSEPSSGGTEDTQYF. Written as DNA, the CDR3 is TGTGCCACCAGCGAGCCTAGTAGCGGGGGTACTGAGGATACGCAGTATTTT.

The chain joins TRBV6-4 to TRBJ2-7; 7 bases align to TRBD1. After removal of 8 bases from V and 1 base from J, the junction contained 11 bases not matched to a gene. Germline CDR1 reads MRHNA; CDR2 reads SNTAGT. CDR3 length: 15 amino acids. CDR3 nucleotide sequence: TGTGCCAGCTCTCCGATACCGGGACAGTCCTACGAGCAGTACTTC. Residues: CASSPIPGQSYEQYF.

This clonotype appeared a few times. The chain joins TRBV6-2 or TRBV6-3 to TRBJ1-2; D uncertain. The CDR3 length is 13 residues. The V end lost 5 bases, the J end lost 7 bases, and 14 bases lay between the germline ends. Germline V gene lookup returns CDR1 MNHEY and CDR2 SVGEGT. The DNA for the CDR3 is TGTGCCAGCAGTGACGACATGTTGGGTGGCTACACCTTC. Protein product: CASSDDMLGGYTF.

This chain connects TRBV5-8 to TRBJ2-5; D not certain. Trimming pared 2 bases from V and 2 bases from J, leaving 16 bases between. The germline V gene has CDR1 SGHTS and CDR2 YDEGEE. The CDR3 is made up of 16 amino acids. CDR3 region: CASSFLRRSLQETQYF. The CDR3 nucleotides read TGTGCCAGCAGCTTCCTAAGGCGGAGCTTGCAAGAGACCCAGTACTTC.

Here the CDR3 reads CASSGTGTESAEAFF. Here the CDR3 DNA reads TGTGCCAGCAGTGGAACCGGGACAGAATCCGCTGAAGCTTTCTTT. The chain has TRBV6-1 and TRBJ1-1, with 7 bases that match TRBD1. The CDR3 length is 15 residues. V shed 4 bases, J shed 6 bases, and the junction held 11 bases outside the gene matches. Germline loops: CDR1 MNHNS, CDR2 SASEGT.

The chain uses TRBV12-3 or TRBV12-4 and TRBJ1-1; 7 positions match TRBD1. V dropped 5 bases and J dropped 11; count of bases not matched to a gene: 8. This CDR3 comprises 12 residues. Written as DNA, the CDR3 is TGTGCCAGCAGTCCGAGAACAGGGGAGGCTTTCTTT. Its translation: CASSPRTGEAFF.

This clonotype has a handful of counts. The chain is built from TRBV19 and TRBJ2-2, with D perhaps TRBD1 or TRBD2 (7 bases each). Germline-derived CDR1 and CDR2 are LNHDA and SQIVND (reference sequence). The V and J ends lost 5 bases and 7 bases respectively, with 14 bases between them. This CDR3 region has 14 residues. The CDR3 sequence: CASSPGGAGGELFF. CDR3 in DNA: TGTGCCAGTAGTCCAGGGGGGGCCGGCGGGGAGCTGTTTTTT.

This chain connects TRBV20-1 to TRBJ2-3, with 12 bases that match TRBD1. CDR3 length: 17 residues. The germline V gene has CDR1 DFQATT and CDR2 SNEGSKA (reference sequence). Trimming at V came to 0 bases and at J to 1 base, leaving 5 bases not matched to a gene. CDR3 protein: CSARDTGTGGGTDTQYF. For the CDR3, the DNA is TGCAGTGCTAGAGACACCGGGACAGGGGGCGGCACAGATACGCAGTATTTT.

This rearrangement joins TRBV12-3 or TRBV12-4 to TRBJ2-7, with D hard to call. The CDR3 length is 11 residues. V was clipped by 5 bases and J by 4 bases, with 6 bases between them. The CDR3 here is CASSAGYEQYF. The CDR3 DNA reads TGTGCCAGCAGTGCTGGTTACGAGCAGTACTTC.

The chain recombines TRBV7-9 with TRBJ1-1; D possibly corresponds to TRBD1 (5 bases). The CDR3 has 12 residues. Germline V CDR1 and CDR2: SEHNR, FQNEAQ (reference sequence). Trimming took off 3 bases at V and 8 bases at J, with 10 bases between the two ends. The CDR3 reads CASSFWGGEAFF. DNA of the CDR3: TGTGCCAGCAGCTTTTGGGGGGGAGAAGCTTTCTTT.

The chain combines TRBV19 with TRBJ2-7; D call uncertain. This CDR3 spans 11 amino acids. Germline V gene lookup returns CDR1 LNHDA and CDR2 SQIVND (reference sequence). Trimming left V 8 bases short and J 6 bases short, with 11 bases between. In nucleotides, the CDR3 is TGTGCCAGTGGCGATAATCTCGAGCAGTACTTC. The encoded protein is CASGDNLEQYF.

CDR3 sequence reads: CASSLGSTGPETQYF. In nucleotides, the CDR3 is TGCGCCAGCAGCTTGGGATCTACGGGTCCGGAGACCCAGTACTTC. This chain links TRBV5-1 with TRBJ2-5; D unresolved. CDR3 length: 15 residues. Germline values: CDR1 SGHRS, CDR2 YFSETQ. Between the trimmed V and J ends, which lost 0 bases and 5 bases, there was a span of 14 bases.

The V and J genes are TRBV20-1 and TRBJ1-1; 7 bases match TRBD1. The germline gives CDR1 DFQATT, CDR2 SNEGSKA (reference sequence). This CDR3 is 12 amino acids long. With V trimmed by 4 bases and J by 3 bases, 2 bases remained unmatched. CDR3 in amino acids: CSAKTGDTEAFF. CDR3 DNA sequence: TGCAGTGCTAAAACAGGGGACACTGAAGCTTTCTTT.